A selection of T cell receptor beta chains follows, all from one sample in a study of yellow fever vaccine responses in identical twins. TCRdb redid the calling of the RT-PCR reads with MiXCR, one entry per CDR3 protein. The table lists about 10,000 distinct CDR3 sequences, approximately 87% of them singletons. The specimen was T cells from blood (PBMCs), unsorted or a sorted subset (not recorded which), collected before or after yellow fever vaccination (not recorded which). These receptors were collected from a woman aged 18-30 years who received the yellow fever vaccine. CDR3s include the opening cysteine and the closing phenylalanine or tryptophan. The D gene is left open where the match is weak. Expanded clones are given a class, and other clones once, few, many or no size at all.

d_gene	v_gene	abundance	len	j_gene	CDR3nt	CDR3aa
TRBD2	TRBV29-1	-	13	TRBJ2-1	TGCAGCGTTAAGTCGACCGGGGGGGGTGAGCAGTTCTTC	CSVKSTGGGEQFF
TRBD1	TRBV12-3/TRBV12-4	-	13	TRBJ1-2	TGTGCCAGCAGTTTTGGACAGGTCCACGGCTACACCTTC	CASSFGQVHGYTF
TRBD2	TRBV5-1	-	16	TRBJ2-3	TGCGCCAGCAGCTTGGTGTTAGCGGGAGATGGGGATACGCAGTATTTT	CASSLVLAGDGDTQYF
TRBD1	TRBV18	-	18	TRBJ1-1	TGTGCCAGCTCACCCTCGGTGGTGACAGGGGCCTTGAACACTGAAGCTTTCTTT	CASSPSVVTGALNTEAFF
TRBD1	TRBV12-3/TRBV12-4	-	13	TRBJ2-1	TGTGCCAGCAGTTTGGGGACAGGGTATGAGCAGTTCTTC	CASSLGTGYEQFF
TRBD1	TRBV27	-	14	TRBJ2-7	TGTGCCAGCAGTCGGACAGGGGGGGGTTACGAGCAGTACTTC	CASSRTGGGYEQYF
-	TRBV6-1	-	11	TRBJ1-1	TGTGCCAGCAGTGCGTACACTGAAGCTTTCTTT	CASSAYTEAFF
-	TRBV11-1	-	14	TRBJ1-4	TGTGCCAGCAGCTTAGAGCTGGGGAGTGAAAAACTGTTTTTT	CASSLELGSEKLFF
TRBD2	TRBV5-6	-	14	TRBJ2-7	TGTGCCAGCAGCTTGGCCGGGAGGGCCAAAGTGCAGTACTTC	CASSLAGRAKVQYF
TRBD1	TRBV13	-	17	TRBJ2-5	TGTGCCAGCAGCTCGGGACCGTCGGGACCAGGGGGAGAGACCCAGTACTTC	CASSSGPSGPGGETQYF
-	TRBV4-2	-	13	TRBJ2-1	TGTGCCAGCAGCCCGGACAGCTACAATGAGCAGTTCTTC	CASSPDSYNEQFF
-	TRBV24-1	few	19	TRBJ1-5	TGTGCCACCAGTGATCGAAGGACCGGGACACTCTATAGCAATCAGCCCCAGCATTTT	CATSDRRTGTLYSNQPQHF
-	TRBV27	-	14	TRBJ1-1	TGTGCCAGCAGTTTATCTCAGGAGAACACTGAAGCTTTCTTT	CASSLSQENTEAFF
TRBD1	TRBV10-3	-	14	TRBJ1-2	TGTGCCATCAGCCAACAGGGGGCAGGCTATGGCTACACCTTC	CAISQQGAGYGYTF
-	TRBV3-1	once	14	TRBJ1-2	TGTGCCAGCAGCCAAGCCGAAGCCAGGGCTGGCTACACCTTC	CASSQAEARAGYTF
-	TRBV10-1	-	13	TRBJ2-6	TGCGCCAGCAGTGAGTCTGGGGCCAACGTCCTGACTTTC	CASSESGANVLTF
TRBD2	TRBV11-1	once	15	TRBJ2-1	TGTGCCAGCAGACCAACTAGCGGGGGTTACAATGAGCAGTTCTTC	CASRPTSGGYNEQFF
-	TRBV10-3	-	13	TRBJ1-1	TGTGCCATCAGTGAGTTTCGGGACACTGAAGCTTTCTTT	CAISEFRDTEAFF
-	TRBV12-3/TRBV12-4	-	13	TRBJ1-4	TGTGCCAGCAGTTTACGCCAAAATGAAAAACTGTTTTTT	CASSLRQNEKLFF